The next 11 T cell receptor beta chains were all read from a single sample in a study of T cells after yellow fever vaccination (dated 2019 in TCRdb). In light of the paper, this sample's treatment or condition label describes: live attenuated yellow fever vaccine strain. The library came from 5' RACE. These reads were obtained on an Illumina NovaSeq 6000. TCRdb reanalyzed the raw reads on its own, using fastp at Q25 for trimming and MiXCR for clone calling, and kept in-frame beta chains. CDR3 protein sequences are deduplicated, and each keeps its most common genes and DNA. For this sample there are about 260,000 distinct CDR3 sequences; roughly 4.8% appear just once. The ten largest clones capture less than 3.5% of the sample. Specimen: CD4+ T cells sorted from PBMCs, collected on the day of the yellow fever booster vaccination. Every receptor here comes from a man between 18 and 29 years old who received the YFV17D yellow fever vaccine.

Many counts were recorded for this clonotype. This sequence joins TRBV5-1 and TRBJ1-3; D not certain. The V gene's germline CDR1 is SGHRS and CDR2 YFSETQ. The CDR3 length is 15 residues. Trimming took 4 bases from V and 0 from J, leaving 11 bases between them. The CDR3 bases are TGCGCCAGCAGCCCCGGGATGAGCTCTGGAAACACCATATATTTT. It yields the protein CASSPGMSSGNTIYF.

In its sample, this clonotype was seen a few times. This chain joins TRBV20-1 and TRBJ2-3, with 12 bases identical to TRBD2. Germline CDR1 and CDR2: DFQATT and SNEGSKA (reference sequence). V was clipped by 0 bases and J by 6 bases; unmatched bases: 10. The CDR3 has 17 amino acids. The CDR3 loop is CSARDTLAGGPGDTQYF. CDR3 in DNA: TGCAGTGCTAGAGATACCCTAGCGGGGGGGCCCGGGGATACGCAGTATTTT.

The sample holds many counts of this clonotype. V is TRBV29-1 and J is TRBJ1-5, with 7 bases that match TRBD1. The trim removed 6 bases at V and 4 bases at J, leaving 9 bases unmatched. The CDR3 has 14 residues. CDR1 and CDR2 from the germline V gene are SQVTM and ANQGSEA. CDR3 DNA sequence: TGCAGCGTGACAGAGGGACAGATGAATCAGCCCCAGCATTTT. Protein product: CSVTEGQMNQPQHF.

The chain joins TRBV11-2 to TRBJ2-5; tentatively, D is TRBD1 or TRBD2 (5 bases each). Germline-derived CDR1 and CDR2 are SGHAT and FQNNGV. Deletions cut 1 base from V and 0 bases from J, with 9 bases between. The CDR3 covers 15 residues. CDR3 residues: CASSLVVGHQETQYF. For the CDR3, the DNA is TGTGCCAGCAGCTTAGTCGTGGGACACCAAGAGACCCAGTACTTC.

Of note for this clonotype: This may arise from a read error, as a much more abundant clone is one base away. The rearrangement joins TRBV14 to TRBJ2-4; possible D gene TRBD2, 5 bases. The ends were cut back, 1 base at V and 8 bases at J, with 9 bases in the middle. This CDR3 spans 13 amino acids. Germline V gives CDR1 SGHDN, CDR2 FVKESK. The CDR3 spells CASSQVHGDIQYF. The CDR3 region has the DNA TGTGCCAGCAGCCAAGTTCACGGGGACATTCAGTACTTC.

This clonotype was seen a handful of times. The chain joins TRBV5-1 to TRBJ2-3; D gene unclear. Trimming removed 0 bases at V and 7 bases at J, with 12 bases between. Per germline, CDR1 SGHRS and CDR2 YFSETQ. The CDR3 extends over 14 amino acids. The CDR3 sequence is CASSLEGRPNTQYF. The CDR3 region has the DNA TGCGCCAGCAGCTTGGAGGGCCGACCGAATACGCAGTATTTT. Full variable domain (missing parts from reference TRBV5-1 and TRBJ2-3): KAGVTQTPRYLIKTRGQQVTLSCSPISGHRSVSWYQQTPGQGLQFLFEYFSETQRNKGNFPGRFSGRQFSNSRSEMNVSTLELGDSALYLCASSLEGRPNTQYFGPGTRLTVL.

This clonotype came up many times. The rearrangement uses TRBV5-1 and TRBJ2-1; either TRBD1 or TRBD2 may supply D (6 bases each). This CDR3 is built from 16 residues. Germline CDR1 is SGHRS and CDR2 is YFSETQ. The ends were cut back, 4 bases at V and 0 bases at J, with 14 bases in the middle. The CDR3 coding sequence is TGCGCCAGCAGCCCAAGGGGGGACGCCTCCTACAATGAGCAGTTCTTC. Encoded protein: CASSPRGDASYNEQFF.

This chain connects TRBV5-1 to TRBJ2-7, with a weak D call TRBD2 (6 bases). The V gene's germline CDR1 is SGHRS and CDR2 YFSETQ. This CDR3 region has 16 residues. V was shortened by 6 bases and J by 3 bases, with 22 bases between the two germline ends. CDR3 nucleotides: TGCGCCAGCACGGACGGGGGAGCGGCCGGCCTCTACGAGCAGTACTTC. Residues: CASTDGGAAGLYEQYF.

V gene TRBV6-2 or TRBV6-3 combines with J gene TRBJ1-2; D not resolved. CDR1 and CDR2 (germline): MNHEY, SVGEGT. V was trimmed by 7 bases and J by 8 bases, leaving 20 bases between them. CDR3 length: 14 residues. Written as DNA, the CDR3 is TGTGCCAGCAACTTCCAACCCATCAGCAGCGGCTACACCTTC. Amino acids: CASNFQPISSGYTF.

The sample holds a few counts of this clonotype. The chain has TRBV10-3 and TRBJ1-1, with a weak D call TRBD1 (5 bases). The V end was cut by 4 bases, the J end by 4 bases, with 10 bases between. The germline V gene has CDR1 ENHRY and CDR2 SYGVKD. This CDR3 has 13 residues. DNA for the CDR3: TGTGCCATCAGTGTCCCGGGGGTCACTGAAGCTTTCTTT. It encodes CAISVPGVTEAFF.

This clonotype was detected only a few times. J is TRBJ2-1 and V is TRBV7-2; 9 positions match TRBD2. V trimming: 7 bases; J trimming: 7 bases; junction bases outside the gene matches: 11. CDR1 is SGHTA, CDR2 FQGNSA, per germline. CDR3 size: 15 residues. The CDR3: CASTPLAGSRNEQFF. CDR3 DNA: TGTGCCAGCACCCCTCTAGCGGGGTCAAGGAATGAGCAGTTCTTC.